This entry features one T cell receptor (beta chain) sequence. The data were taken from a study of control samples from healthy donors and cancer patients. Using immunoSEQ multiplex PCR, the repertoire was profiled, and TCRdb retains in-frame clones only, with some absent. In the table there are about 50,000 clones, around nine tenths of which are singletons. The receptor was derived from a man aged 50 to 59 with head and neck cancer. Sequences were obtained from PBMCs.

CDR3 amino acids: CASSRDKQETQYF. The CDR3 DNA sequence: TGTGCCAGTAGCCGGGACAAACAAGAGACCCAGTACTTC. This chain connects TRBV19 to TRBJ2-5, with a tentative D call TRBD1 (6 bases). Between the trimmed V and J ends, which lost 6 bases and 2 bases, there was a span of 10 bases. In germline, CDR1 is LNHDA, CDR2 SQIVND (reference sequence). CDR3 length equals 13 residues.